A single sample is the source of the 12 T cell receptor beta chains below, sequenced in a study of PD-1 blockade in classical Hodgkin lymphoma. Generated by immunoSEQ multiplex PCR, the TCRdb table keeps only in-frame clones and is missing some. The top ten clones hold around 6.6% of a sample with 100,000 or so clones, approximately 90% of them seen once. Every patient experienced relapse after autologous stem cell transplantation, and brentuximab vedotin exposure varied. This sample comprised peripheral blood mononuclear cells (PBMCs), obtained before the second cycle of nivolumab. The receptors shown here come from a human donor with classical Hodgkin lymphoma.

The chain carries TRBV2 and TRBJ2-1, with TRBD2 matching 9 bases. Trimming removed 6 bases from V and 7 bases from J; junction bases left unmatched: 7. CDR3 length: 14 residues. Germline V lookup: CDR1 SNHLY, CDR2 FYNNEI. This CDR3 reads CASSFGGGANEQFF. DNA of the CDR3: TGTGCCAGCAGCTTCGGCGGGGGGGCGAATGAGCAGTTCTTC.

This clone has more than one count but fewer than ten. CDR3 loop: CAALRGAGRNTEAFF. The CDR3 DNA follows: TGTGCCGCCTTAAGGGGGGCAGGGAGGAACACTGAAGCTTTCTTT. The V gene is TRBV30, the J gene TRBJ1-1; tentative D call: TRBD1 (6 bases). CDR1 is GTSNPN and CDR2 is SVGIG in the germline V gene (reference sequence). Trimming took off 8 bases at V and 1 base at J, with 20 bases between the two ends. This CDR3 is 15 amino acids long. The entire variable domain, with the rest obtained from reference TRBV30 and TRBJ1-1, is as follows: SQTIHQWPATLVQPVGSPLSLECTVEGTSNPNLYWYRQAAGRGLQLLFYSVGIGQISSEVPQNLSASRPQDRQFILSSKKLLLSDSGFYLCAALRGAGRNTEAFFGQGTRLTVV.

This chain joins TRBV5-6 and TRBJ2-3, with 7 positions matching TRBD1. Germline loops: CDR1 SGHDT, CDR2 YYEEEE. The CDR3 extends over 16 amino acids. V lost 0 bases to trimming and J lost 1 base; unmatched junction nucleotides: 5. The CDR3 nucleotides are TGTGCCAGCAGCTTGGGGCAGGGGACAGGCACAGATACGCAGTATTTT. It yields the protein CASSLGQGTGTDTQYF.

The J gene is TRBJ2-1, the V gene TRBV18; D uncertain. Trimming removed 3 bases from V and 5 bases from J, with 14 bases in between. CDR1 is KGHSH, CDR2 LQKENI, per germline. This CDR3 is built from 15 residues. CDR3 sequence (DNA): TGTGCCAGCTCACCCCTCGGAGCCGACCACAATGAGCAGTTCTTC. Translated, it gives CASSPLGADHNEQFF.

This chain links TRBV6-5 with TRBJ1-6; D gene unclear. Trimming cost V 6 bases and J 6 bases, with 12 bases left between them. There are 14 residues in the CDR3. Looked up from germline, CDR1 is MNHEY and CDR2 is SVGAGI. CDR3 bases: TGTGCCAGCAGCGGGGTTCGACTTAATTCACCCCTCCACTTT. This codes for CASSGVRLNSPLHF.

CDR3 bases: TGTGCCAGCAGCAGAACCGGGACAGGCAATCAGCCCCAGCATTTT. It codes for CASSRTGTGNQPQHF. This chain uses TRBV28 with TRBJ1-5, with TRBD1 matching over 7 bases. In germline, CDR1 is MDHEN, CDR2 SYDVKM. The V gene end was trimmed by 6 bases and the J gene end by 2 bases; junction bases not matched to a gene: 7. The length of the CDR3 is 15 residues.

The chain couples TRBV5-1 to TRBJ2-7, with 9 bases that match TRBD2. The germline V gene has CDR1 SGHRS and CDR2 YFSETQ. This CDR3 spans 15 amino acids. Germline trimming cut 6 bases from V and 4 bases from J; bases unmatched to any gene: 11. For the CDR3, the DNA is TGCGCCAGCACCCCGGACGGCGGGAGGGCGTACGAGCAGTACTTC. As protein: CASTPDGGRAYEQYF.

The V call is TRBV6-4, the J call TRBJ2-2, with TRBD1 matching 12 bases. Germline V CDR1 and CDR2: MRHNA, SNTAGT. With 6 bases clipped from V and 0 bases from J, the junction kept 8 bases outside the gene matches. This CDR3 region has 18 residues. CDR3 residues: CASSGTGGGPANTGELFF. CDR3 sequence (DNA): TGTGCCAGCAGCGGGACAGGGGGCGGTCCAGCGAACACCGGGGAGCTGTTTTTT.

The rearrangement joins TRBV5-5 to TRBJ1-2; the D gene is possibly TRBD1 (5 bases). Trimming took 0 bases from V and 4 from J, leaving 10 bases between them. Looked up from germline, CDR1 is SGHKS and CDR2 is YYEKEE (reference sequence). CDR3 length equals 14 residues. CDR3 protein: CASSLAPGGYGYTF. The DNA for the CDR3 is TGTGCCAGCAGCTTGGCCCCTGGGGGCTATGGCTACACCTTC.

The chain has TRBV5-8 and TRBJ2-1; 8 bases line up with TRBD1. The germline CDR1 and CDR2 sequences are SGHTS and YDEGEE. Trimming removed 0 bases from V and 8 bases from J; junction bases left unmatched: 7. CDR3 size: 15 residues. This CDR3 reads CASSLGDRWIHEQFF. CDR3 bases: TGTGCCAGCAGCTTGGGGGACAGGTGGATCCATGAGCAGTTCTTC.

The chain recombines TRBV9 with TRBJ1-2; possibly TRBD1 for D (6 bases). This CDR3 comprises 15 residues. In germline, CDR1 is SGDLS, CDR2 YYNGEE. Trimming stripped 0 bases from V and 3 bases from J, with 12 bases between. The CDR3 DNA sequence: TGTGCCAGCAGCGTAGCAAAGGGGGGCGACTATGGCTACACCTTC. It encodes CASSVAKGGDYGYTF.

The chain is built from TRBV21-1 and TRBJ1-3; the D call of TRBD1 is as the table states it, not checked on the DNA. TRBV21-1 is a recognized pseudogene. The CDR3 has 15 amino acids. The CDR3 bases are TGTGCCAGCAGCATCAGGTCAAGGCTTGGAAACACCATATATTTT. This encodes CASSIRSRLGNTIYF.